These 22 T cell receptor beta chains originate from one sample sequenced in a study of OX40 agonist ivuxolimab in advanced cancers. Sequencing used immunoSEQ multiplex PCR; TCRdb keeps in-frame clones, though not all of them. This table holds approximately 90,000 clones, more than 80% found once. Sequencing used CD4+ or CD8+ T cells sorted from blood, obtained in a trial of the OX40 agonist ivuxolimab. The receptors here all came from an adult with an advanced solid tumor such as melanoma, head and neck, liver or kidney cancer.

The chain employs TRBV11-2 and TRBJ2-5; possible D gene TRBD2, 6 bases. V dropped 5 bases and J dropped 5 bases, with 18 bases sitting between them. The CDR3 consists of 15 residues. CDR1 SGHAT and CDR2 FQNNGV come from the germline V gene. This CDR3 is CASSPGLSRAETQYF. The CDR3 nucleotides read TGTGCCAGCAGCCCGGGACTCTCGAGGGCCGAGACCCAGTACTTC.

This rearrangement joins TRBV5-1 to TRBJ1-4, with D possibly TRBD1 on 6 matching bases. The V and J ends lost 9 bases and 11 bases respectively, with 14 bases between them. The CDR3 spans 11 residues. Looked up from germline, CDR1 is SGHRS and CDR2 is YFSETQ. In DNA form, the CDR3 reads TGCGCCAAGACCGACGACAGGAAACTGTTTTTT. It is translated as CAKTDDRKLFF.

This sequence joins TRBV29-1 and TRBJ2-5; 7 bases line up with TRBD2. V trimming: 0 bases; J trimming: 1 base; junction bases outside the gene matches: 5. Germline V gives CDR1 SQVTM, CDR2 ANQGSEA. The CDR3 extends over 15 amino acids. The CDR3 loop reads CSVEDIRGGQETQYF. The CDR3 region has the DNA TGCAGCGTTGAAGATATTCGCGGGGGCCAAGAGACCCAGTACTTC.

This clone appeared once. The rearrangement links TRBV7-2 to TRBJ1-2, with D maybe TRBD1 (5 bases). V was trimmed by 4 bases and J by 4 bases, leaving 13 bases between them. In germline, CDR1 is SGHTA, CDR2 FQGNSA. The CDR3 consists of 14 residues. The CDR3: CASSSRSGTYGYTF. CDR3 DNA: TGTGCCAGCAGCTCACGATCCGGGACCTATGGCTACACCTTC.

The rearrangement uses TRBV5-4 and TRBJ1-2; possibly TRBD1 for D (6 bases). Trimming pared 4 bases from V and 8 bases from J, leaving 18 bases between. The germline CDR1 and CDR2 sequences are SGHNT and YYREEE (reference sequence). This CDR3 spans 14 amino acids. CDR3 coding DNA: TGTGCCAGCAGCCCCGCGGAAGGGGGACGGGGCTACACCTTC. Translated: CASSPAEGGRGYTF.

The chain employs TRBV6-1 and TRBJ2-5; 7 nucleotides agree with TRBD1. The J call may not be correct, given that the DNA end is closer to TRBJ2-7. Germline V gene data show CDR1 as MNHNS and CDR2 as SASEGT. The CDR3 is 14 amino acids. For the CDR3, the DNA is TGTGCCAGTACAACTCGACAGGGCTCCTACGAGCAGTACTTC. It translates to CASTTRQGSYEQYF.

The V call is TRBV5-4, the J call TRBJ2-7; 8 bases map to TRBD1. The germline CDR1 and CDR2 sequences are SGHNT and YYREEE (reference sequence). This CDR3 is built from 15 residues. V trimming: 4 bases; J trimming: 3 bases; junction bases outside the gene matches: 9. DNA for the CDR3: TGTGCCAGCAGCCCAGGACAGGGACCCTACTACGAGCAGTACTTC. Translated, it gives CASSPGQGPYYEQYF.

The CDR3 coding sequence is TGCGCCAGCAGCCCCCCCCGGGACAGGATCACAGATACGCAGTATTTT. Amino acid sequence: CASSPPRDRITDTQYF. The V call is TRBV5-1, the J call TRBJ2-3, with 8 bases identical to TRBD1. Germline loops: CDR1 SGHRS, CDR2 YFSETQ. V trimming: 4 bases; J trimming: 2 bases; junction bases outside the gene matches: 9. CDR3 size: 16 residues.

This chain uses TRBV18 with TRBJ2-7, with TRBD1 identical over 12 bases. The V and J ends lost 3 bases and 4 bases, in that order; junction bases with no gene match: 4. There are 15 residues in the CDR3. Germline V gene data show CDR1 as KGHSH and CDR2 as LQKENI. CDR3 amino acids: CASSPGTGGGYEQYF. DNA for the CDR3: TGTGCCAGCTCACCGGGGACAGGGGGCGGTTACGAGCAGTACTTC.

This chain connects TRBV6-1 to TRBJ2-3; D not resolved. V lost 6 bases and J 2 bases, leaving 15 bases between the germline ends. The germline CDR1 and CDR2 sequences are MNHNS and SASEGT. This CDR3 has 15 residues. CDR3 in DNA: TGTGCCAGCAGGGAACAGATGGGTGCCACAGATACGCAGTATTTT. This translates into CASREQMGATDTQYF.

The chain has TRBV7-2 and TRBJ2-7; TRBD2 is a possible D gene (5 bases). The germline V gene has CDR1 SGHTA and CDR2 FQGNSA. Deletions cut 2 bases from V and 2 bases from J, with 10 bases between. The CDR3 runs 14 residues. CDR3 amino acids: CASSLSSATYEQYF. CDR3 bases: TGTGCCAGCAGCTTAAGTAGCGCCACCTACGAGCAGTACTTC.

This chain joins TRBV7-9 and TRBJ1-2; maybe TRBD1 (5 bases). This CDR3 has 13 residues. Deletions cut 5 bases from V and 8 bases from J, with 15 bases between. From germline, CDR1 is SEHNR and CDR2 FQNEAQ (reference sequence). The CDR3 coding sequence is TGTGCCAGCAGCGGAGGGACGGTAGACGGCTACACCTTC. Amino acids: CASSGGTVDGYTF. Looking up the rest from reference TRBV7-9 and TRBJ1-2 gives the full variable domain: DTGVSQNPRHKITKRGQNVTFRCDPISEHNRLYWYRQTLGQGPEFLTYFQNEAQLEKSRLLSDRFSAERPKGSFSTLEIQRTEQGDSAMYLCASSGGTVDGYTFGSGTRLTVV.

The rearrangement links TRBV19 to TRBJ2-7; 8 bases line up with TRBD2. Losses at the gene ends were 3 bases for V and 5 bases for J; bases not matched to a gene: 15. Germline-derived CDR1 and CDR2 are LNHDA and SQIVND (reference sequence). The CDR3 extends over 17 amino acids. The CDR3 loop reads CASSIPLGGTSVDEQYF. The CDR3, as DNA: TGTGCCAGTAGTATTCCCCTGGGCGGGACTAGTGTCGACGAGCAGTACTTC.

This clone was detected only once. The chain employs TRBV2 and TRBJ2-5, with D possibly TRBD1 on 6 matching bases. CDR3 size: 12 residues. V was clipped by 8 bases and J by 1 base, with 8 bases between them. Germline V gene lookup returns CDR1 SNHLY and CDR2 FYNNEI. For the CDR3, the DNA is TGTGCCAGCCGGACAGTCCAAGAGACCCAGTACTTC. This translates into CASRTVQETQYF.

The chain is built from TRBV6-4 and TRBJ1-5; the D gene is possibly TRBD1 (6 bases). CDR3 length: 13 amino acids. V dropped 8 bases and J dropped 9 bases, with 17 bases sitting between them. The germline V gene has CDR1 MRHNA and CDR2 SNTAGT. The CDR3 sequence: CASSDRLDGPQHF. The CDR3 nucleotides read TGTGCCAGCTCCGACAGGCTCGACGGGCCCCAGCATTTT.

The chain couples TRBV30 to TRBJ2-5, with unresolved D. V dropped 0 bases and J dropped 3 bases, with 14 bases sitting between them. CDR3 length: 15 amino acids. Germline V CDR1 and CDR2: GTSNPN, SVGIG (reference sequence). The CDR3 sequence: CAWSVRLEYKETQYF. CDR3 bases: TGTGCCTGGAGTGTAAGGTTGGAGTACAAAGAGACCCAGTACTTC.

The chain combines TRBV5-6 with TRBJ1-5, with a possible D match to TRBD1 (5 bases). V lost 0 bases to trimming and J lost 6 bases, with 13 bases between them. CDR1 and CDR2 (germline): SGHDT, YYEEEE. CDR3 length: 15 amino acids. In nucleotides, the CDR3 is TGTGCCAGCAGCTTGGGGGTAGGGGCTTCTCAGCCCCAGCATTTT. This encodes CASSLGVGASQPQHF.

The V and J genes are TRBV28 and TRBJ2-7; 8 bases map to TRBD2. The ends lost 7 bases at V and 4 bases at J; junction bases unmatched: 6. Germline V gene sequence: CDR1 MDHEN, CDR2 SYDVKM. The length of the CDR3 is 13 residues. DNA of the CDR3: TGTGCCAGCACCCCGGGGGGGCGTTACGAGCAGTACTTC. This gives the protein CASTPGGRYEQYF.

V is TRBV19 and J is TRBJ2-1; a possible D gene is TRBD2 (5 bases). Germline-derived CDR1 and CDR2 are LNHDA and SQIVND (reference sequence). The CDR3 consists of 16 residues. V lost 3 bases and J 0 bases, leaving 12 bases between the germline ends. CDR3 loop: CASSIASGSSYNEQFF. In DNA form, the CDR3 reads TGTGCCAGTAGTATCGCCAGCGGCAGCTCCTACAATGAGCAGTTCTTC.

The genes are TRBV10-1 and TRBJ2-7; D possibly matches TRBD1 or TRBD2 (6 bases each). Trimming left V 2 bases short and J 10 bases short, with 18 bases between. Germline CDR1 reads WNHNN; CDR2 reads SYGVQD (reference sequence). The CDR3 is 14 amino acids. Here the CDR3 DNA reads TGCGCCAGCAGTGAGATAGGGGGGCCCCCCGGCCAGTACTTC. Residues: CASSEIGGPPGQYF.

This chain connects TRBV5-4 to TRBJ2-7, with 7 bases matching TRBD1. Germline V gives CDR1 SGHNT, CDR2 YYREEE (reference sequence). The CDR3 is 14 residues long. With 4 bases clipped from V and 0 bases from J, the junction kept 4 bases outside the gene matches. CDR3 DNA sequence: TGTGCCAGCAGCCCTACAGGGGTCTCCTACGAGCAGTACTTC. This encodes CASSPTGVSYEQYF. Full variable domain (outside the CDR3, taken from reference TRBV5-4 and TRBJ2-7): ETGVTQSPTHLIKTRGQQVTLRCSSQSGHNTVSWYQQALGQGPQFIFQYYREEENGRGNFPPRFSGLQFPNYSSELNVNALELDDSALYLCASSPTGVSYEQYFGPGTRLTVT.

This clone occurred once. The genes are TRBV11-2 and TRBJ2-1; 11 bases map to TRBD2. CDR3 length equals 16 residues. J gave up 8 bases and V 5 bases, and 11 bases lay outside the gene matches. CDR1 and CDR2 from the germline V gene are SGHAT and FQNNGV. The CDR3 sequence is CASSPLAGGPLDEQFF. The CDR3 region has the DNA TGTGCCAGCAGCCCGTTAGCGGGAGGGCCATTGGATGAGCAGTTCTTC. The full variable domain, in which reference TRBV11-2 and TRBJ2-1 provide the parts outside the CDR3, is EAGVAQSPRYKIIEKRQSVAFWCNPISGHATLYWYQQILGQGPKLLIQFQNNGVVDDSQLPKDRFSAERLKGVDSTLKIQPAKLEDSAVYLCASSPLAGGPLDEQFFGPGTRLTVL.